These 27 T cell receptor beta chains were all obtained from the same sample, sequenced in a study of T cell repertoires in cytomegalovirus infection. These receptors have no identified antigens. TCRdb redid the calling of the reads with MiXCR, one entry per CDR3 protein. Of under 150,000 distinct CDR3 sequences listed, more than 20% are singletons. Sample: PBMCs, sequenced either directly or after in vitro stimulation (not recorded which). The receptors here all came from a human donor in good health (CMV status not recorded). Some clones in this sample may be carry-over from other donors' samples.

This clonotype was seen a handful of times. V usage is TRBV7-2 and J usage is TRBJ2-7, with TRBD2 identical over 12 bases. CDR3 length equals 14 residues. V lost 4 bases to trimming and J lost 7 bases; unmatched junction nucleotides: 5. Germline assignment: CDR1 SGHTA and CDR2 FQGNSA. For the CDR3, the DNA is TGTGCCAGCAGCTCCACTAGCGGGAGGTGGGAGCAGTACGTC. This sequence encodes CASSSTSGRWEQYV.

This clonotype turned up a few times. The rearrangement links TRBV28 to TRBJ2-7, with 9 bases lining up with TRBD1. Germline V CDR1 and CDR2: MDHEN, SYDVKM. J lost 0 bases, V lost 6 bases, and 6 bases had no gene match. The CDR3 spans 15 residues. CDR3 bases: TGTGCCAGCAGATCCCCGGGACAGGGCTCCTACGAGCAGTACTTC. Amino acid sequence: CASRSPGQGSYEQYF.

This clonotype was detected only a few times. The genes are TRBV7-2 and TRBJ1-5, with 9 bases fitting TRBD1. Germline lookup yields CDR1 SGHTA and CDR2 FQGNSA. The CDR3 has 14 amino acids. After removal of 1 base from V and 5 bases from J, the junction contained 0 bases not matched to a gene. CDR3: CASSLDRGHQPQHF. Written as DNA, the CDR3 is TGTGCCAGCAGCTTAGACAGGGGGCATCAGCCCCAGCATTTT.

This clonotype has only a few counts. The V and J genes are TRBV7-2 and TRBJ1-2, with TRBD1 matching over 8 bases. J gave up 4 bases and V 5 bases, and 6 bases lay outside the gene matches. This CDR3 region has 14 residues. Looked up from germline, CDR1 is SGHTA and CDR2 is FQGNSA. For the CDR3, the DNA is TGTGCCAGCAGCCCTACGACAGGGGTCTATGGCTACACCTTC. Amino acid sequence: CASSPTTGVYGYTF. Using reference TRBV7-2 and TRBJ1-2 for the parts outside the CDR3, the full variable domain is GAGVSQSPSNKVTEKGKDVELRCDPISGHTALYWYRQSLGQGLEFLIYFQGNSAPDKSGLPSDRFSAERTGGSVSTLTIQRTQQEDSAVYLCASSPTTGVYGYTFGSGTRLTVV.

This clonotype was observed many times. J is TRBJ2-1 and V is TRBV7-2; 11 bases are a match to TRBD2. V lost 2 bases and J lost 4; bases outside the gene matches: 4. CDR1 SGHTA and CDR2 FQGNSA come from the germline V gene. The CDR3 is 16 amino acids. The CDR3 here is CASSLSLAGGYNEQFF. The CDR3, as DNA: TGTGCCAGCAGCTTAAGTCTAGCGGGAGGTTACAATGAGCAGTTCTTC.

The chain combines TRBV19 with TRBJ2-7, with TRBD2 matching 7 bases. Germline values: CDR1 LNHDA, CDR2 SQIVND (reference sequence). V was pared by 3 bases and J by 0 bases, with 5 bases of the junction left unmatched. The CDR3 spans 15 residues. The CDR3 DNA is TGTGCCAGTAGTATCGGTGGCGGGAGCTCCTACGAGCAGTACTTC. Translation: CASSIGGGSSYEQYF.

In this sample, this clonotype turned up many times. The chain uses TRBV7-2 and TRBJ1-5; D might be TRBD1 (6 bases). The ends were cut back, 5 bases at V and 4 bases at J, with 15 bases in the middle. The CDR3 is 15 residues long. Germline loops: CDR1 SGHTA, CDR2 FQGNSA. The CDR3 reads CASSGAGAQNQPQHF. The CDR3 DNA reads TGTGCCAGCAGCGGGGCGGGGGCACAGAATCAGCCCCAGCATTTT.

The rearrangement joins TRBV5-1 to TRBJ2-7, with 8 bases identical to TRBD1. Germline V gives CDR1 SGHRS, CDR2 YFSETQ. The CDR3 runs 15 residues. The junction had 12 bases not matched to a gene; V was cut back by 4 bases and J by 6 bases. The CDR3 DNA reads TGCGCCAGCAGCCGAATCCCGACAGGGGAGGCCGAGCAGTACTTC. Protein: CASSRIPTGEAEQYF.

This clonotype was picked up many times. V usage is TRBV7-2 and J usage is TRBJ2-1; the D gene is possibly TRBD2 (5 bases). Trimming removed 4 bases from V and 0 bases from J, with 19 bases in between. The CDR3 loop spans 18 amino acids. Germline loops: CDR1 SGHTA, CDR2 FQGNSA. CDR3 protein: CASSSGRGLSPSYNEQFF. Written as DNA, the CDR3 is TGTGCCAGCAGCTCAGGACGAGGGCTTTCCCCCTCCTACAATGAGCAGTTCTTC.

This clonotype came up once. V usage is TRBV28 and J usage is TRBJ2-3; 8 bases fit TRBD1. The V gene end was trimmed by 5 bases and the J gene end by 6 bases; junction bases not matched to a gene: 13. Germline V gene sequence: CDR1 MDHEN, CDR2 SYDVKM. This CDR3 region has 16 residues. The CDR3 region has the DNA TGTGCCAGCAGTGAGACAGGGGAGGCTTACGCGGATACGCAGTATTTT. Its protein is CASSETGEAYADTQYF.

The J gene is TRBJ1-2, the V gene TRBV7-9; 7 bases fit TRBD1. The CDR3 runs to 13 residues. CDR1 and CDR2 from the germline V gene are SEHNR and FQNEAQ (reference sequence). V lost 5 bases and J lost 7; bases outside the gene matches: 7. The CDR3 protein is CASSHTGEGGYTF. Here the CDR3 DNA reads TGTGCCAGCAGCCATACAGGGGAGGGTGGCTACACCTTC.

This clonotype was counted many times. The CDR3 protein is CASTGGRAYNEQFF. The CDR3 DNA sequence: TGTGCCAGCACCGGCGGGAGGGCCTACAATGAGCAGTTCTTC. The rearrangement uses TRBV7-2 and TRBJ2-1, with TRBD2 identical over 9 bases. Germline V gene lookup returns CDR1 SGHTA and CDR2 FQGNSA. There are 14 residues in the CDR3. With V trimmed by 7 bases and J by 2 bases, 3 bases remained unmatched.

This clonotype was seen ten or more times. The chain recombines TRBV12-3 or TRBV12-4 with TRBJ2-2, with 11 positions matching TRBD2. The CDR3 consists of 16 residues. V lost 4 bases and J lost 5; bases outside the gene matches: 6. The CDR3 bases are TGTGCCAGCAGTTCCATAGCGGGAGGGGGTACCGGGGAGCTGTTTTTT. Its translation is CASSSIAGGGTGELFF.

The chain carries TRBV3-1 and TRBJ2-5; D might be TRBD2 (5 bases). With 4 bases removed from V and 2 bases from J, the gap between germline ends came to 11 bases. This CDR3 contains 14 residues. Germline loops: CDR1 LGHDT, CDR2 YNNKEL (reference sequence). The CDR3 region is CASSRGRVQETQYF. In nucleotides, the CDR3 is TGTGCCAGCAGCCGCGGGCGAGTTCAAGAGACCCAGTACTTC.

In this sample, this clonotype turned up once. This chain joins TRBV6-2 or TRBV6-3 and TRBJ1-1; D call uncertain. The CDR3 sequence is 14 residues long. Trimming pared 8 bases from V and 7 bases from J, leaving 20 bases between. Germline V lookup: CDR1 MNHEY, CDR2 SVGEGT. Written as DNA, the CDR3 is TGTGCCAGCCGGTCCATACTAACTGCTCTTGAAGCTTTCTTT. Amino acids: CASRSILTALEAFF.

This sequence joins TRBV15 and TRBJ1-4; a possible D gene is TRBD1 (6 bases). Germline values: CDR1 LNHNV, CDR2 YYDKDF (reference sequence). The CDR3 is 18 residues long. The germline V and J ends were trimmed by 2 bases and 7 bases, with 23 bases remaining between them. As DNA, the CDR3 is TGTGCCACCAGCAGAAGCCGGGGAAATGTCTTCAGGGGTGAAAAACTGTTTTTT. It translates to CATSRSRGNVFRGEKLFF.

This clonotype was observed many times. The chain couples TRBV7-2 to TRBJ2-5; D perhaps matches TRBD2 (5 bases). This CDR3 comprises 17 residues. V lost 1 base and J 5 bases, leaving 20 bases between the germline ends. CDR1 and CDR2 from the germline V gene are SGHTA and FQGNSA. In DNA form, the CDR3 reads TGTGCCAGCAGCTTAGTCGTGGGAGTCAGTCGGAAGGAGACCCAGTACTTC. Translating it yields CASSLVVGVSRKETQYF.

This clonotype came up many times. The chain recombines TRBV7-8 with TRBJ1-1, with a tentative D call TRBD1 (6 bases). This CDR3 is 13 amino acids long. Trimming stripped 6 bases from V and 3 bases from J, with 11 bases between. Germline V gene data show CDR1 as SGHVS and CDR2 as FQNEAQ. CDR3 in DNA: TGTGCCAGCAGTCTTTCAGGGGACACTGAAGCTTTCTTT. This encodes CASSLSGDTEAFF.

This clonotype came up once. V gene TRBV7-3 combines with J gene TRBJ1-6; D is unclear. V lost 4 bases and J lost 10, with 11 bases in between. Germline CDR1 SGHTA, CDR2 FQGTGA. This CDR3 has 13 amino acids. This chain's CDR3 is CASSSSQVSPLHF. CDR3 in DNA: TGTGCCAGCAGCTCATCGCAGGTGTCACCCCTCCACTTT.

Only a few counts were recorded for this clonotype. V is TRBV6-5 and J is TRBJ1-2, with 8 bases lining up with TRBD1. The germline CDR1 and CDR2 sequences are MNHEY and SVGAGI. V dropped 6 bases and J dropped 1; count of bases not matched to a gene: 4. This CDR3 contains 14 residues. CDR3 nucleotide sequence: TGTGCCAGCAGGGGGACAGGCCTTAACTATGGCTACACCTTC. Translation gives CASRGTGLNYGYTF.

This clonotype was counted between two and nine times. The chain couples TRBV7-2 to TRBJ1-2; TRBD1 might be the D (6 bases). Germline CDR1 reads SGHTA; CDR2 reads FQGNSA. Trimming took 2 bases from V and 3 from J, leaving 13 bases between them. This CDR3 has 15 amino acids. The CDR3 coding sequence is TGTGCCAGCAGCTTAATACAGGGAGGGGACTATGGCTACACCTTC. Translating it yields CASSLIQGGDYGYTF.

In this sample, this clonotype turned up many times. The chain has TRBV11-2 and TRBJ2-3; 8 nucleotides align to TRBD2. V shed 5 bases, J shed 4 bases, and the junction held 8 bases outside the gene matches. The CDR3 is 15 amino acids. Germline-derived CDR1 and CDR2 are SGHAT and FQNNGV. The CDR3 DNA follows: TGTGCCAGCAGCCTTCAGCGGGAGCCCCCAGATACGCAGTATTTT. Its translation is CASSLQREPPDTQYF.

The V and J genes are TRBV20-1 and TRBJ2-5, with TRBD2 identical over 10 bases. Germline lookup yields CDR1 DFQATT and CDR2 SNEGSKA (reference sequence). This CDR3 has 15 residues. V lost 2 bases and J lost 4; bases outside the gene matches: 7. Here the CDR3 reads CSARRLAGEGETQYF. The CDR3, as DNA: TGCAGTGCTAGACGTCTAGCGGGAGAGGGAGAGACCCAGTACTTC.

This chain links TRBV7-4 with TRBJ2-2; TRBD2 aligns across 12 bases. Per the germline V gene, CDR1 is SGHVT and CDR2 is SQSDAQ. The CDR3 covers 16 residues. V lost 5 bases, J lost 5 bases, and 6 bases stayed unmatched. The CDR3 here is CASSPSSGRGTGELFF. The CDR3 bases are TGTGCCAGCAGCCCATCTAGCGGGAGGGGGACCGGGGAGCTGTTTTTT.

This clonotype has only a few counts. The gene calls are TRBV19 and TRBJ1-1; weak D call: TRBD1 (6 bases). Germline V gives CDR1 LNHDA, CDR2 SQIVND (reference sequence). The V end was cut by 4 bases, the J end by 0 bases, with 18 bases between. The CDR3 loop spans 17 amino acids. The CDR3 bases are TGTGCCAGTAGTAAAATCCAGGGGAGGACTTTGAACACTGAAGCTTTCTTT. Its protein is CASSKIQGRTLNTEAFF.

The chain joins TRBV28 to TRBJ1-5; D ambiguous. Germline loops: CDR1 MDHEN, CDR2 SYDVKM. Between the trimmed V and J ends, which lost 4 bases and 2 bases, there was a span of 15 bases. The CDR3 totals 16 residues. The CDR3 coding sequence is TGTGCCAGCAGTTCTATCGGGCGCGGGGGCAATCAGCCCCAGCATTTT. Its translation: CASSSIGRGGNQPQHF. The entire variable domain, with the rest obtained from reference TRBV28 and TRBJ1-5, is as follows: DVKVTQSSRYLVKRTGEKVFLECVQDMDHENMFWYRQDPGLGLRLIYFSYDVKMKEKGDIPEGYSVSREKKERFSLILESASTNQTSMYLCASSSIGRGGNQPQHFGDGTRLSIL.

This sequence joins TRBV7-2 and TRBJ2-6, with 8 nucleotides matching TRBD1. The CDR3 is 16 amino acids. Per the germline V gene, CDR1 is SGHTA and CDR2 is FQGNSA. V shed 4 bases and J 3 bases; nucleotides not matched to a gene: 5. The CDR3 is CASSSYRGSGANVLTF. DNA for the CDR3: TGTGCCAGCAGCTCCTACAGGGGGAGTGGGGCCAACGTCCTGACTTTC.